This T cell receptor (beta chain) was obtained from a study of shared clonotypes between healthy human individuals. Profiled with immunoSEQ multiplex PCR; TCRdb holds only in-frame clones, not every one. The table has millions of clones, roughly 94% seen once. The V and J ends lost 3 bases and 5 bases, in that order; junction bases with no gene match: 6. Germline V lookup: CDR1 KGHSH, CDR2 LQKENI. CDR3 length: 16 amino acids. The V call is TRBV18, the J call TRBJ1-6; 8 bases align to TRBD1. What was sequenced was naive CD4+ T cells sorted from blood. Subset denoted: CD45RA+ positively selected. The source is a man between 18 and 35 years old in good health. This chain's CDR3 is CASSPTGAPNNSPLHF. The CDR3 region has the DNA TGTGCCAGCTCACCGACAGGGGCGCCGAATAATTCACCCCTCCACTTT.